The next 9 T cell receptor beta chains were all read from a single sample in a study of blood T cell repertoires in COVID-19. Clones were sequenced by immunoSEQ multiplex PCR, and TCRdb holds only the in-frame ones, with some missing. Of approximately 40,000 clones in the sample, about 86% were seen once. Sequenced input: peripheral blood. The origin of the receptors is a human donor in a cohort sampled during active COVID-19.

The gene calls are TRBV19 and TRBJ1-2; 7 positions match TRBD1. V shed 4 bases, J shed 2 bases, and the junction held 7 bases outside the gene matches. Germline V gene sequence: CDR1 LNHDA, CDR2 SQIVND (reference sequence). There are 15 residues in the CDR3. Here the CDR3 reads CASSTQTGYNYGYTF. For the CDR3, the DNA is TGTGCCAGTAGTACCCAGACAGGGTACAACTATGGCTACACCTTC.

V and J are TRBV11-3 and TRBJ1-1; D unresolved. This CDR3 has 13 amino acids. Germline CDR1 reads SGHNT; CDR2 reads YENEEA. Trimming pared 1 base from V and 5 bases from J, leaving 8 bases between. Here the CDR3 reads CASSLVGGTEAFF. DNA of the CDR3: TGTGCCAGCAGCTTAGTGGGCGGGACTGAAGCTTTCTTT.

The chain uses TRBV30 and TRBJ2-7; 10 nucleotides align to TRBD1. The V and J ends lost 5 bases and 2 bases, in that order; junction bases with no gene match: 3. CDR1 is GTSNPN and CDR2 is SVGIG in the germline V gene (reference sequence). The CDR3 spans 13 residues. The DNA for the CDR3 is TGTGCCTGGGGGGGACAGGGGCCCTACGAGCAGTACTTC. Translation gives CAWGGQGPYEQYF.

The CDR3 sequence: CASSRGVNEKLFF. The DNA of the CDR3 is TGTGCCAGCAGCAGGGGGGTGAATGAAAAACTGTTTTTT. The chain is built from TRBV27 and TRBJ1-4; the match to TRBD1 covers 7 bases. The V gene end was trimmed by 6 bases and the J gene end by 5 bases; junction bases not matched to a gene: 3. This CDR3 spans 13 amino acids. CDR1 and CDR2 from the germline V gene are MNHEY and SMNVEV (reference sequence).

The gene calls are TRBV3-1 (or the pseudogene TRBV3-2) and TRBJ1-2; the D is unclear. The CDR3 totals 12 residues. Germline lookup yields CDR1 LGHDT and CDR2 YNNKEL (reference sequence). Trimming removed 1 base from V and 8 bases from J, with 8 bases in between. DNA of the CDR3: TGTGCCAGCAGCCAAGGAGGTCGGGGCTACACCTTC. Translated, it gives CASSQGGRGYTF.

The rearrangement links TRBV6-1 to TRBJ1-2, with 12 bases identical to TRBD1. The CDR3 is 16 amino acids. The J segment lost 7 bases and the V segment lost 4 bases, leaving 10 bases of the junction unmatched. CDR1 MNHNS and CDR2 SASEGT come from the germline V gene. CDR3 nucleotide sequence: TGTGCCAGCAGTGCCACCCAGGGACAGGGGGCCGGTGGCTACACCTTC. Translated, it gives CASSATQGQGAGGYTF.

V and J are TRBV24-1 and TRBJ2-3; D perhaps matches TRBD2 (5 bases). The CDR3 length is 16 residues. In germline, CDR1 is KGHDR, CDR2 SFDVKD. V was shortened by 9 bases and J by 2 bases, with 20 bases between the two germline ends. The CDR3 nucleotides are TGTGCCACCCAAAACTCGGGAAGCTCCTCCACAGATACGCAGTATTTT. Translating it yields CATQNSGSSSTDTQYF.

J is TRBJ2-1 and V is TRBV5-1; D is possibly TRBD1 (6 bases). CDR1 and CDR2 (germline): SGHRS, YFSETQ. V dropped 4 bases and J dropped 6 bases, with 17 bases sitting between them. The CDR3 has 15 residues. The CDR3 spells CASSLNVAGANEQFF. CDR3 nucleotides: TGCGCCAGCAGCCTGAACGTTGCAGGGGCCAATGAGCAGTTCTTC. Drawing the rest from reference TRBV5-1 and TRBJ2-1, the complete variable domain is KAGVTQTPRYLIKTRGQQVTLSCSPISGHRSVSWYQQTPGQGLQFLFEYFSETQRNKGNFPGRFSGRQFSNSRSEMNVSTLELGDSALYLCASSLNVAGANEQFFGPGTRLTVL.

This rearrangement joins TRBV2 to TRBJ1-1; D remains ambiguous. CDR1 SNHLY and CDR2 FYNNEI come from the germline V gene. Trimming took 2 bases from V and 0 from J, leaving 16 bases between them. This CDR3 region has 17 residues. CDR3 DNA: TGTGCCAGCAGTGAAACCCCCTTCACAGTTCTGAACACTGAAGCTTTCTTT. It yields the protein CASSETPFTVLNTEAFF.